The rows below give T cell receptor beta chains drawn from one sample of a study of T cell repertoires in cytomegalovirus infection. TCRdb reprocessed the reads with MiXCR, giving one entry per CDR3 protein. The sample has around 440,000 distinct CDR3 sequences, about 10% seen once. The sample comprised PBMCs. These receptors originate from a human donor in good health (CMV status not recorded). Some clones in this sample may be carry-over from other donors' samples. Both conserved end residues are part of each CDR3. D genes are given only for firm matches. Clone size appears in some rows only: once, few, many, or a class for an expanded clone.

J gene: TRBJ2-7; clone size: -; D gene: -; V gene: TRBV30; CDR3 DNA: TGTGCCTGGAGTAGGGTCCACGAGCAGTACTTC; CDR3 protein: CAWSRVHEQYF
J gene: TRBJ2-3; clone size: few; D gene: TRBD1; V gene: TRBV5-1; CDR3 DNA: TGCGCCAGCAGCCTAACAGGGGGCAAGGAGGAGTATTTT; CDR3 protein: CASSLTGGKEEYF
J gene: TRBJ2-3; clone size: -; D gene: TRBD2; V gene: TRBV20-1; CDR3 DNA: TGCAGTGCTAGAGTACTAGCGGGGGGCTGGGATACGCAGTATTTT; CDR3 protein: CSARVLAGGWDTQYF
J gene: TRBJ1-5; clone size: many; D gene: -; V gene: TRBV30; CDR3 DNA: TGTGCCTGGAGTGGACAAATAAATCAGCCCCAGCATTTT; CDR3 protein: CAWSGQINQPQHF
J gene: TRBJ2-5; clone size: many; D gene: -; V gene: TRBV7-9; CDR3 DNA: TGTGCCAGCAGCGGGACGGAAGAGACCCAGTACTTC; CDR3 protein: CASSGTEETQYF
J gene: TRBJ1-4; clone size: -; D gene: -; V gene: TRBV29-1; CDR3 DNA: TGCAGCGTTGACTCAGGGTATGATGAAAAACTGTTTTTT; CDR3 protein: CSVDSGYDEKLFF
J gene: TRBJ1-2; clone size: many; D gene: -; V gene: TRBV27; CDR3 DNA: TGTGCCAGCAGTTTAGCAGGGTACGGAGGCGATGGCTACACCTTC; CDR3 protein: CASSLAGYGGDGYTF
J gene: TRBJ1-5; clone size: many; D gene: -; V gene: TRBV7-2; CDR3 DNA: TGTGCCAGCAGCTTAGCAGGAGGAAACTATCAGCCCCAGCATTTT; CDR3 protein: CASSLAGGNYQPQHF
J gene: TRBJ2-2; clone size: many; D gene: -; V gene: TRBV5-4; CDR3 DNA: TGTGCCAGCAGCATCCGGTCCCAGCGGAGGAACACCGGGGAGCTGTTTTTT; CDR3 protein: CASSIRSQRRNTGELFF
J gene: TRBJ2-5; clone size: many; D gene: -; V gene: TRBV18; CDR3 DNA: TGTGCCAGCAGGAGGGGGGAAGAGACCCAGTACTTC; CDR3 protein: CASRRGEETQYF
J gene: TRBJ1-1; clone size: -; D gene: -; V gene: TRBV19; CDR3 DNA: TGTGCCAGTTTTCGGGGAGCTGAAGCTTTCTTT; CDR3 protein: CASFRGAEAFF
J gene: TRBJ2-1; clone size: many; D gene: -; V gene: TRBV7-2; CDR3 DNA: TGTGCCAGCAGTACCCGGGCGGGTGAGCAGTTCTTC; CDR3 protein: CASSTRAGEQFF
J gene: TRBJ2-7; clone size: many; D gene: TRBD2; V gene: TRBV5-5; CDR3 DNA: TGTGCCAGCCGGGTAGCGGGAGGATTTCTACCCTACGAGCAGTACTTC; CDR3 protein: CASRVAGGFLPYEQYF
J gene: TRBJ2-5; clone size: many; D gene: -; V gene: TRBV7-8; CDR3 DNA: TGTGCCAGCAGCCTTCACGAGACCCAGTACTTC; CDR3 protein: CASSLHETQYF
J gene: TRBJ1-2; clone size: -; D gene: TRBD1; V gene: TRBV3-1; CDR3 DNA: TGTGCCAGCAGCCCTACCGGGACAGTCGGAGGCTACACCTTC; CDR3 protein: CASSPTGTVGGYTF
J gene: TRBJ2-5; clone size: many; D gene: TRBD2; V gene: TRBV12-3/TRBV12-4; CDR3 DNA: TGTGCCAGCAGTTTATTGGCGGGAGAACGTTTGGGAGAGACCCAGTACTTC; CDR3 protein: CASSLLAGERLGETQYF
J gene: TRBJ1-1; clone size: many; D gene: TRBD1; V gene: TRBV7-3; CDR3 DNA: TGTGCCAGCAGCTTAACCGACAGGGATAGAGCTTTCTTT; CDR3 protein: CASSLTDRDRAFF
J gene: TRBJ1-2; clone size: many; D gene: -; V gene: TRBV12-3/TRBV12-4; CDR3 DNA: TGTGCCAGCAGTACCCGGTTGGGTGGCTACACCTTC; CDR3 protein: CASSTRLGGYTF
J gene: TRBJ2-7; clone size: many; D gene: -; V gene: TRBV7-9; CDR3 DNA: TGTGCCAGCAGCCCCCCCGGGGCCCTCCCTGACGAGCAGTACTTC; CDR3 protein: CASSPPGALPDEQYF
J gene: TRBJ1-3; clone size: -; D gene: -; V gene: TRBV5-4; CDR3 DNA: TGTGCCAGCAGCGCCGGGACTTCCCGCTCTGGAAACACCATATATTTT; CDR3 protein: CASSAGTSRSGNTIYF
J gene: TRBJ2-1; clone size: many; D gene: TRBD2; V gene: TRBV12-3/TRBV12-4; CDR3 DNA: TGTGCCAGCAGTTTAGGCGGGGGGCTGACCAATGAGCAGTTCTTC; CDR3 protein: CASSLGGGLTNEQFF
J gene: TRBJ2-5; clone size: few; D gene: -; V gene: TRBV20-1; CDR3 DNA: TGCAGTGCTAGCGACCCCTGGGGGACCCAGTACTTC; CDR3 protein: CSASDPWGTQYF
J gene: TRBJ2-2; clone size: many; D gene: TRBD1; V gene: TRBV5-4; CDR3 DNA: TGTGCCAGCAGCTTACTAGTGGGGACAGGGCGCGACACCGGGGAGCTGTTTTTT; CDR3 protein: CASSLLVGTGRDTGELFF
J gene: TRBJ1-1; clone size: many; D gene: TRBD1; V gene: TRBV12-3/TRBV12-4; CDR3 DNA: TGTGCCAGCACCTGGACAGGGGGAACTGAAGCTTTCTTT; CDR3 protein: CASTWTGGTEAFF
J gene: TRBJ2-4; clone size: many; D gene: TRBD2; V gene: TRBV7-8; CDR3 DNA: TGTGCCAGCAGCCTAGCGGGGGGGGACATTCAGTACTTC; CDR3 protein: CASSLAGGDIQYF
J gene: TRBJ2-7; clone size: -; D gene: -; V gene: TRBV6-6; CDR3 DNA: TGTGCCAGCAGTTACGGCCGTTCCTCCTACGAGCAGTACTTC; CDR3 protein: CASSYGRSSYEQYF
J gene: TRBJ1-1; clone size: few; D gene: TRBD1; V gene: TRBV2; CDR3 DNA: TGTGCCAGCAGTGAAGGCAGGGGGATTACTGAAGCTTTCTTT; CDR3 protein: CASSEGRGITEAFF
J gene: TRBJ1-2; clone size: -; D gene: -; V gene: TRBV18; CDR3 DNA: TGTGCCAGCTCACCACCGAGGGGGGTACATGGCTACACCTTC; CDR3 protein: CASSPPRGVHGYTF
J gene: TRBJ2-7; clone size: many; D gene: TRBD1; V gene: TRBV5-6; CDR3 DNA: TGTGCCAGCAGCATACCCGGGACAGGGGGTAAGCAGTACTTC; CDR3 protein: CASSIPGTGGKQYF
J gene: TRBJ2-5; clone size: -; D gene: -; V gene: TRBV18; CDR3 DNA: TGTGCCAGCTCCCAAGGACAGACTACCCGGTACCAAGAGACCCAGTACTTC; CDR3 protein: CASSQGQTTRYQETQYF
J gene: TRBJ1-1; clone size: many; D gene: -; V gene: TRBV12-3/TRBV12-4; CDR3 DNA: TGTGCCAGCAGCAGGACGGACAGTCAGGCTGAAGCTTTCTTT; CDR3 protein: CASSRTDSQAEAFF
J gene: TRBJ2-7; clone size: many; D gene: -; V gene: TRBV7-9; CDR3 DNA: TGTGCCAGTCACGATGGCTACGAGCAGTACTTC; CDR3 protein: CASHDGYEQYF
J gene: TRBJ2-7; clone size: many; D gene: TRBD2; V gene: TRBV20-1; CDR3 DNA: TGCAGTGCTAGAGCTATCCAGGGAACGACAGCGGGAGGGGGATACGAGCAGTACTTC; CDR3 protein: CSARAIQGTTAGGGYEQYF
J gene: TRBJ2-3; clone size: many; D gene: TRBD2; V gene: TRBV10-3; CDR3 DNA: TGTGCCATCAGGTCCCCGGCTAGCGGGGGACCAAGCACAGATACGCAGTATTTT; CDR3 protein: CAIRSPASGGPSTDTQYF
J gene: TRBJ1-5; clone size: -; D gene: -; V gene: TRBV28; CDR3 DNA: TGTGCCAGCAGTCGTCAGAAGCCCCAGCATTTT; CDR3 protein: CASSRQKPQHF
J gene: TRBJ2-2; clone size: few; D gene: TRBD2; V gene: TRBV29-1; CDR3 DNA: TGCAGCGTTGAAAGGATCAGCGGGGGGATAGGCACCGGGGAGCTGTTTTTT; CDR3 protein: CSVERISGGIGTGELFF
J gene: TRBJ1-1; clone size: many; D gene: -; V gene: TRBV11-2; CDR3 DNA: TGTGCCAGCAGCACGGGCCCCCTGGGCACTGAAGCTTTCTTT; CDR3 protein: CASSTGPLGTEAFF
J gene: TRBJ1-2; clone size: many; D gene: TRBD1; V gene: TRBV4-2; CDR3 DNA: TGTGCCAGCAGCCAAGGGGACAGGCTGAACTATGGCTACACCTTC; CDR3 protein: CASSQGDRLNYGYTF